These 3 T cell receptor beta chains were sequenced from one sample in a study of molecular identifiers for immune sequencing clone quantification (dated by TCRdb to about 2018). Receptor libraries were prepared by PCR. Sequencing relied on an Illumina HiSeq 4000. TCRdb reprocessed the public reads (quality trimming at Q25 with fastp, clone calling with MiXCR) and kept in-frame beta chains. Merged by CDR3 protein, the rows form single entries marked with the most common genes and DNA. Here the sample has 60,000 to 75,000 distinct CDR3 sequences; 19% occur a single time. 1.4% of the sample is held by the ten biggest clonotypes. Sample: naive CD8+ T cells from blood, with Jurkat cell RNA spiked in. The sample's cell subset or site label, decoded: FACS-sorted CD8+CD4-CCR7+CD45RA+ naive T cells. All receptors come from a human donor in good health. Some libraries in this study had Jurkat cell RNA spiked in.

This rearrangement joins TRBV20-1 to TRBJ2-1; D unclear. Germline V gene data show CDR1 as DFQATT and CDR2 as SNEGSKA (reference sequence). CDR3 length equals 13 residues. V was cut by 4 bases and J by 9 bases, with 16 bases left in between. The CDR3 bases are TGCAGTGCTATTCCAGAGCTAGGCGTTGAGCAGTTCTTC. Amino acids: CSAIPELGVEQFF.

There are many counts of this clonotype. This chain connects TRBV7-9 to TRBJ2-7, with 8 bases that match TRBD1. The length of the CDR3 is 13 residues. With 8 bases clipped from V and 3 bases from J, the junction kept 6 bases outside the gene matches. Germline V gene sequence: CDR1 SEHNR, CDR2 FQNEAQ (reference sequence). The CDR3 DNA reads TGTGCCAGCCTCTTACAGGGGGACTACGAGCAGTACTTC. It translates to CASLLQGDYEQYF.

In this sample, this clonotype turned up once. It may be a read error: a sequence one base away is much more abundant. This chain uses TRBV20-1 with TRBJ2-1; the match to TRBD2 covers 14 bases. CDR1 and CDR2 (germline): DFQATT, SNEGSKA (reference sequence). This CDR3 has 16 amino acids. CDR3 nucleotide sequence: TGCAGTGCATTGGGACTAGCGGGAGAATCCTACAGTGAGCAGTTCTTC. This translates into CSALGLAGESYSEQFF.